The rows below give T cell receptor beta chains drawn from one sample of a study of CD8+ T cells in alopecia areata. Clones were sequenced by immunoSEQ multiplex PCR, and TCRdb holds only the in-frame ones, with some missing. Of around 120,000 clones listed, around 50% are singletons. The source material was NKG2D-low CD8+ T cells sorted from blood. These TCRs come from a human donor with alopecia areata. Each CDR3 is given with its conserved first and last residue. A D gene is named only where the DNA matches it firmly. Only part of the rows carry a size: once, few, many, or a class if the clone is expanded.

j_gene: TRBJ2-3; d_gene: NA; v_gene: TRBV29-1; abundance: few; CDR3nt: TGCAGCGTTGACGCCGGCCTCACAGATACGCAGTATTTT; CDR3aa: CSVDAGLTDTQYF
j_gene: TRBJ1-1; d_gene: NA; v_gene: TRBV10-3; abundance: NA; CDR3nt: TGTGCCATCAAGTCAGAGAGTAACACTGAAGCTTTCTTT; CDR3aa: CAIKSESNTEAFF
j_gene: TRBJ2-3; d_gene: NA; v_gene: TRBV28; abundance: NA; CDR3nt: TGTGCCAGCAGTCCTGAACTAGCCCCAGATACGCAGTATTTT; CDR3aa: CASSPELAPDTQYF
j_gene: TRBJ1-1; d_gene: NA; v_gene: TRBV29-1; abundance: NA; CDR3nt: TGCAGCGTTGTAGACAGGTTCACTGAAGCTTTCTTT; CDR3aa: CSVVDRFTEAFF
j_gene: TRBJ2-7; d_gene: TRBD1; v_gene: TRBV30; abundance: NA; CDR3nt: TGTGCCTGGAGCGCCGGGACAGTTTACGAGCAGTACTTC; CDR3aa: CAWSAGTVYEQYF
j_gene: TRBJ2-2; d_gene: NA; v_gene: TRBV29-1; abundance: NA; CDR3nt: TGCAGCGTTGGATCGAACACCGGGGAGCTGTTTTTT; CDR3aa: CSVGSNTGELFF
j_gene: TRBJ1-2; d_gene: NA; v_gene: TRBV29-1; abundance: few; CDR3nt: TGCAGCGTTGTCGAGCCCCTACGCCCCTATGGCTACACCTTC; CDR3aa: CSVVEPLRPYGYTF
j_gene: TRBJ2-1; d_gene: NA; v_gene: TRBV29-1; abundance: NA; CDR3nt: TGCAGCGTTGGGGGTAGCGAGGAAGTCTCCTACAATGAGCAGTTCTTC; CDR3aa: CSVGGSEEVSYNEQFF
j_gene: TRBJ2-7; d_gene: TRBD1; v_gene: TRBV7-9; abundance: NA; CDR3nt: TGTGCCACCTCTTCGGACAGGCTACACTCCTACGAGCAGTACTTC; CDR3aa: CATSSDRLHSYEQYF
j_gene: TRBJ2-4; d_gene: NA; v_gene: TRBV29-1; abundance: NA; CDR3nt: TGCAGCGTTGAAGACGACTACAGGGTAGCCAAAAACATTCAGTACTTC; CDR3aa: CSVEDDYRVAKNIQYF
j_gene: TRBJ1-5; d_gene: TRBD1; v_gene: TRBV5-1; abundance: once; CDR3nt: TGCGCCAGCAGTTGGACAGGGGGCTCGAATCAGCCCCAGCATTTT; CDR3aa: CASSWTGGSNQPQHF
j_gene: TRBJ1-4; d_gene: NA; v_gene: TRBV11-2; abundance: few; CDR3nt: TGTGCCAGCAGCTGGGTTGGAGAAAAACTGTTTTTT; CDR3aa: CASSWVGEKLFF
j_gene: TRBJ1-2; d_gene: NA; v_gene: TRBV29-1; abundance: few; CDR3nt: TGCAGCGTCCCACTTGGGGTCGGCTATGGCTACACCTTC; CDR3aa: CSVPLGVGYGYTF
j_gene: TRBJ2-1; d_gene: NA; v_gene: TRBV11-2; abundance: NA; CDR3nt: TGTGCCAGCAGCCAAACCAGGGAGCAGTTCTTC; CDR3aa: CASSQTREQFF
j_gene: TRBJ2-2; d_gene: NA; v_gene: TRBV2; abundance: NA; CDR3nt: TGTGCCAGCAGACCCGTTAGTAACACCGGGGAGCTGTTTTTT; CDR3aa: CASRPVSNTGELFF
j_gene: TRBJ2-5; d_gene: NA; v_gene: TRBV28; abundance: once; CDR3nt: TGTGCCAGCGATACGGGGAACCAAGAGACCCAGTACTTC; CDR3aa: CASDTGNQETQYF
j_gene: TRBJ1-2; d_gene: TRBD1; v_gene: TRBV29-1; abundance: once; CDR3nt: TGCAGCGTGGAGCGTGGACAGGGGGCAGGCTATGGCTACACCTTC; CDR3aa: CSVERGQGAGYGYTF
j_gene: TRBJ2-7; d_gene: NA; v_gene: TRBV29-1; abundance: few; CDR3nt: TGCAGCGTTGTTGCATGGGCCGCGGAAGAGCAGTACTTC; CDR3aa: CSVVAWAAEEQYF
j_gene: TRBJ2-5; d_gene: TRBD2; v_gene: TRBV28; abundance: few; CDR3nt: TGTGCCAGCAGTTTTACGACTAGCGGGAAAGAGACCCAGTACTTC; CDR3aa: CASSFTTSGKETQYF
j_gene: TRBJ2-7; d_gene: TRBD1; v_gene: TRBV29-1; abundance: few; CDR3nt: TGCAGCGTTGAAGGGGACAGGGAACACGAGCAGTACTTC; CDR3aa: CSVEGDREHEQYF
j_gene: TRBJ2-3; d_gene: TRBD2; v_gene: TRBV30; abundance: NA; CDR3nt: TGTGCCTGGAGCAGAAGCGGGGTCACAGATACGCAGTATTTT; CDR3aa: CAWSRSGVTDTQYF
j_gene: TRBJ1-2; d_gene: NA; v_gene: TRBV30; abundance: NA; CDR3nt: TGTGCCTGGAGTGTCGCGTGGGACGGGGGCTACACCTTC; CDR3aa: CAWSVAWDGGYTF
j_gene: TRBJ1-2; d_gene: TRBD1; v_gene: TRBV7-9; abundance: few; CDR3nt: TGTGCCAGCAGCCCGGGACAGGGCAGTAGGATAGTCAATGGCTACACCTTC; CDR3aa: CASSPGQGSRIVNGYTF
j_gene: TRBJ2-1; d_gene: NA; v_gene: TRBV7-9; abundance: few; CDR3nt: TGTGCCAGCAGCTTCCTAAGAGAGCAGTTCTTC; CDR3aa: CASSFLREQFF
j_gene: TRBJ2-7; d_gene: NA; v_gene: TRBV5-1; abundance: NA; CDR3nt: TGCGCCAGCAGCTTGGGGGAGTCCTACGAGCAGTACTTC; CDR3aa: CASSLGESYEQYF
j_gene: TRBJ1-5; d_gene: NA; v_gene: TRBV5-1; abundance: once; CDR3nt: TGCGCCAGCAGCTTGGCGGGATCCAATCAGCCCCAGCATTTT; CDR3aa: CASSLAGSNQPQHF
j_gene: TRBJ2-1; d_gene: NA; v_gene: TRBV6-6; abundance: few; CDR3nt: TGTGCCAGCATCCTTTTGGGGGCTGCCTCTGATGAGCAGTTCTTC; CDR3aa: CASILLGAASDEQFF
j_gene: TRBJ2-1; d_gene: NA; v_gene: TRBV7-9; abundance: NA; CDR3nt: TGTGCCAGCAGCTTAGGGGCGTATGAGCAGTTCTTC; CDR3aa: CASSLGAYEQFF
j_gene: TRBJ2-5; d_gene: NA; v_gene: TRBV4-2; abundance: NA; CDR3nt: TGTGCCAGCAGCCAAGAAGGGTCGGAGACCCAGTACTTC; CDR3aa: CASSQEGSETQYF
j_gene: TRBJ2-7; d_gene: NA; v_gene: TRBV10-3; abundance: NA; CDR3nt: TGTGCCGTGCAGGGTCTGGACGAGCAGTACTTC; CDR3aa: CAVQGLDEQYF
j_gene: TRBJ2-5; d_gene: TRBD2; v_gene: TRBV5-4; abundance: NA; CDR3nt: TGTGCCAGCAGCTTGGAACTAGCGGAAGAGACCCAGTACTTC; CDR3aa: CASSLELAEETQYF
j_gene: TRBJ1-1; d_gene: NA; v_gene: TRBV19; abundance: few; CDR3nt: TGTGCCAGTAGTGAGGTTGAACTCACTGAAGCTTTCTTT; CDR3aa: CASSEVELTEAFF
j_gene: TRBJ2-3; d_gene: NA; v_gene: TRBV29-1; abundance: NA; CDR3nt: TGCAGCGGGGAGATCACAGATACGCAGTATTTT; CDR3aa: CSGEITDTQYF
j_gene: TRBJ2-5; d_gene: NA; v_gene: TRBV6-5; abundance: NA; CDR3nt: TGTGCCAGCAGTTACAGGGGGTACGGAACCGAAGAGACCCAGTACTTC; CDR3aa: CASSYRGYGTEETQYF
j_gene: TRBJ2-5; d_gene: NA; v_gene: TRBV5-1; abundance: NA; CDR3nt: TGCGCCAGCAGCTTCGAGTCCGGGGAGACCCAGTACTTC; CDR3aa: CASSFESGETQYF
j_gene: TRBJ1-2; d_gene: NA; v_gene: TRBV30; abundance: NA; CDR3nt: TGTGCCTGGAGAGTCGGGTATGGCTACACCTTC; CDR3aa: CAWRVGYGYTF
j_gene: TRBJ2-7; d_gene: NA; v_gene: TRBV28; abundance: NA; CDR3nt: TGTGCCAGCAGTTTGGTCCCGGGTACCATCGATTACGAGCAGTACTTC; CDR3aa: CASSLVPGTIDYEQYF
j_gene: TRBJ2-3; d_gene: NA; v_gene: TRBV29-1; abundance: few; CDR3nt: TGCAGCGTTGACGGAGGCACAGATACGCAGTATTTT; CDR3aa: CSVDGGTDTQYF
j_gene: TRBJ2-5; d_gene: NA; v_gene: TRBV29-1; abundance: few; CDR3nt: TGCAGCGTTGAGGGTCTCCAAGAGACCCAGTACTTC; CDR3aa: CSVEGLQETQYF
j_gene: TRBJ2-3; d_gene: TRBD2; v_gene: TRBV5-1; abundance: NA; CDR3nt: TGCGCCAGCGTTAGCGGGGGGGCACACACAGATACGCAGTATTTT; CDR3aa: CASVSGGAHTDTQYF
j_gene: TRBJ2-7; d_gene: TRBD1; v_gene: TRBV30; abundance: NA; CDR3nt: TGTGCCTGGAGTGACAGGGGGCGCGAGCAGTACTTC; CDR3aa: CAWSDRGREQYF
j_gene: TRBJ2-7; d_gene: NA; v_gene: TRBV29-1; abundance: NA; CDR3nt: TGCAGCGTTGTAATAAGCTCCTACGAGCAGTACTTC; CDR3aa: CSVVISSYEQYF
j_gene: TRBJ2-1; d_gene: TRBD1; v_gene: TRBV14; abundance: NA; CDR3nt: TGTGCCAGCAGCCAGGGACAGGGTCCCTACAATGAGCAGTTCTTC; CDR3aa: CASSQGQGPYNEQFF
j_gene: TRBJ2-7; d_gene: NA; v_gene: TRBV30; abundance: NA; CDR3nt: TGTGCCTGGAGTGTAGGGCAGGGGACCCACGAGCAGTACTTC; CDR3aa: CAWSVGQGTHEQYF
j_gene: TRBJ2-7; d_gene: NA; v_gene: TRBV14; abundance: NA; CDR3nt: TGTGCCAGCAGCCAAGTGCGGGGGCCCTCCTACGAGCAGTACTTC; CDR3aa: CASSQVRGPSYEQYF
j_gene: TRBJ2-7; d_gene: TRBD2; v_gene: TRBV2; abundance: NA; CDR3nt: TGTGCCAGCAGTGGGACTAGCGGGGGATACGAGCAGTACTTC; CDR3aa: CASSGTSGGYEQYF
j_gene: TRBJ2-1; d_gene: TRBD2; v_gene: TRBV9; abundance: NA; CDR3nt: TGTGCCAGCAGCGTAGGGGGGACTAGCGGGAGAGAGCAGTTCTTC; CDR3aa: CASSVGGTSGREQFF
j_gene: TRBJ2-2; d_gene: NA; v_gene: TRBV29-1; abundance: few; CDR3nt: TGCAGCGTTGAACATAGGCATTTCACAGGGAGAACCTACACCGGGGAGCTGTTTTTT; CDR3aa: CSVEHRHFTGRTYTGELFF
j_gene: TRBJ2-7; d_gene: NA; v_gene: TRBV29-1; abundance: NA; CDR3nt: TGCAGCGTTGGGGCGGGCAGCTACGAGCAGTACTTC; CDR3aa: CSVGAGSYEQYF
j_gene: TRBJ1-2; d_gene: NA; v_gene: TRBV29-1; abundance: NA; CDR3nt: TGCAGCGTTGAGGAACTCAATGGCTACACCTTC; CDR3aa: CSVEELNGYTF